These 14 T cell receptor beta chains share one sample of origin, sequenced in a study of cytomegalovirus exposure and HLA in healthy donors. PCR used 60 Vbeta primers and 13 Jbeta primers. Profiling relied on immunoSEQ multiplex PCR, and the TCRdb table lists in-frame clones only, not all of them. The sample holds some 160,000 clones, roughly 79% seen once. The sequenced sample was PBMCs. These receptors all stem from a middle-aged man in good health and CMV-seronegative.

In its sample, this clone was seen a few times. The CDR3 nucleotides read TGTGCCAGCATGCGGAGCTTCAATCAGCCCCAGCATTTT. Amino acid sequence: CASMRSFNQPQHF. The V gene is TRBV6-5, the J gene TRBJ1-5; D not certain. This CDR3 is built from 13 residues. Trimming removed 7 bases from V and 3 bases from J, with 10 bases in between. Germline V gives CDR1 MNHEY, CDR2 SVGAGI.

The chain is built from TRBV5-1 and TRBJ2-7; 8 bases match TRBD1. This CDR3 has 14 residues. The germline V gene encodes CDR1 SGHRS and CDR2 YFSETQ. After removal of 2 bases from V and 3 bases from J, the junction contained 4 bases not matched to a gene. CDR3 region: CASSFRDRIYEQYF. DNA of the CDR3: TGCGCCAGCAGCTTTCGGGACAGGATCTACGAGCAGTACTTC.

This chain uses TRBV7-6 with TRBJ1-2; 11 bases align to TRBD1. The trim removed 1 base at V and 8 bases at J, leaving 3 bases unmatched. Per the germline V gene, CDR1 is SGHVS and CDR2 is FNYEAQ. The CDR3 length is 14 residues. In nucleotides, the CDR3 is TGTGCCAGCAGCTTAGGGACAGGGGGCTTCGGCTACACCTTC. It specifies CASSLGTGGFGYTF.

V usage is TRBV6-1 and J usage is TRBJ1-3, with D possibly TRBD1 on 6 matching bases. Germline CDR1 and CDR2: MNHNS and SASEGT. CDR3 length: 15 amino acids. V was cut by 7 bases and J by 4 bases, with 17 bases left in between. The CDR3 spells CASISPQGSGNTIYF. The CDR3 DNA reads TGTGCCAGCATCTCCCCACAGGGTTCGGGAAACACCATATATTTT.

The V gene is TRBV30, the J gene TRBJ2-3; D might be TRBD1 (5 bases). Germline lookup yields CDR1 GTSNPN and CDR2 SVGIG (reference sequence). CDR3 length: 14 amino acids. Trimming removed 4 bases at V and 0 bases at J, with 11 bases between. CDR3 in amino acids: CAWKAAGSTDTQYF. The CDR3 DNA is TGTGCCTGGAAGGCGGCAGGGAGCACAGATACGCAGTATTTT. Full variable domain (missing parts from reference TRBV30 and TRBJ2-3): SQTIHQWPATLVQPVGSPLSLECTVEGTSNPNLYWYRQAAGRGLQLLFYSVGIGQISSEVPQNLSASRPQDRQFILSSKKLLLSDSGFYLCAWKAAGSTDTQYFGPGTRLTVL.

The genes are TRBV5-6 and TRBJ1-5; D is uncertain. The CDR3 runs to 15 residues. V was shortened by 0 bases and J by 6 bases, with 13 bases between the two germline ends. Germline-derived CDR1 and CDR2 are SGHDT and YYEEEE. The CDR3 region has the DNA TGTGCCAGCAGCTTGGCCGGCGGGATGGGTCAGCCCCAGCATTTT. Its translation is CASSLAGGMGQPQHF.

The chain combines TRBV7-9 with TRBJ2-2; 9 bases agree with TRBD2. CDR3 size: 16 residues. The germline gives CDR1 SEHNR, CDR2 FQNEAQ (reference sequence). V lost 5 bases, J lost 1 base, and 5 bases stayed unmatched. This CDR3 reads CASSRPTSGNTGELFF. DNA of the CDR3: TGTGCCAGCAGCCGTCCGACTAGCGGGAACACCGGGGAGCTGTTTTTT. Based on the CDR3 plus reference TRBV7-9 and TRBJ2-2, the full variable domain is DTGVSQNPRHKITKRGQNVTFRCDPISEHNRLYWYRQTLGQGPEFLTYFQNEAQLEKSRLLSDRFSAERPKGSFSTLEIQRTEQGDSAMYLCASSRPTSGNTGELFFGEGSRLTVL.

The V gene is TRBV5-1, the J gene TRBJ1-1; 10 bases line up with TRBD1. Germline V CDR1 and CDR2: SGHRS, YFSETQ. The CDR3 has 15 amino acids. With V trimmed by 0 bases and J by 6 bases, 5 bases remained unmatched. The CDR3 reads CASSLERQGAAEAFF. CDR3 DNA: TGCGCCAGCAGCTTGGAAAGACAGGGGGCGGCTGAAGCTTTCTTT.

The chain has TRBV11-1 and TRBJ2-3; D is perhaps TRBD2 (5 bases). Deletions cut 1 base from V and 0 bases from J, with 14 bases between. The germline V gene encodes CDR1 SGHAT and CDR2 FQDESV (reference sequence). The CDR3 runs 17 residues. Here the CDR3 DNA reads TGTGCCAGCAGCTTAGACCCCAGCGGAGCAAGCACAGATACGCAGTATTTT. Residues: CASSLDPSGASTDTQYF.

The chain has TRBV9 and TRBJ1-2; 7 bases line up with TRBD1. The V gene end was trimmed by 2 bases and the J gene end by 2 bases; junction bases not matched to a gene: 3. There are 14 residues in the CDR3. Germline loops: CDR1 SGDLS, CDR2 YYNGEE. CDR3 sequence: CASSVRDRNYGYTF. The CDR3 DNA is TGTGCCAGCAGCGTGAGGGACAGAAACTATGGCTACACCTTC.

With regard to this clone: A read error may produce the germline difference seen at one junction end. This chain links TRBV7-9 with TRBJ1-1; 10 nucleotides agree with TRBD1. Germline values: CDR1 SEHNR, CDR2 FQNEAQ (reference sequence). The CDR3 is 15 residues long. The DNA for the CDR3 is TGTTCCAGCAGCTTCGGGACAGGGGTAGGAACTGAAGCTTTCTTT. Encoded protein: CSSSFGTGVGTEAFF.

This clone was recorded once. The chain joins TRBV7-2 to TRBJ2-7; 10 nucleotides align to TRBD2. Germline V CDR1 and CDR2: SGHTA, FQGNSA. The CDR3 extends over 16 amino acids. Trimming cost V 5 bases and J 6 bases; bases outside gene matches: 13. CDR3 residues: CASSERLAGKSTEQYF. The CDR3 DNA reads as TGTGCCAGCAGCGAAAGACTAGCGGGTAAAAGTACCGAGCAGTACTTC.

This rearrangement joins TRBV6-1 to TRBJ2-1; 8 bases fit TRBD2. The trim removed 6 bases at V and 0 bases at J, leaving 4 bases unmatched. CDR1 is MNHNS and CDR2 is SASEGT in the germline V gene. The CDR3 has 15 amino acids. CDR3 loop: CASRAGGSSYNEQFF. The CDR3 bases are TGTGCCAGCAGGGCGGGGGGAAGCTCCTACAATGAGCAGTTCTTC.

The chain combines TRBV5-4 with TRBJ2-1, with D possibly being TRBD2 (6 bases). The CDR3 runs 14 residues. Per germline, CDR1 SGHNT and CDR2 YYREEE (reference sequence). Trimming took 5 bases from V and 4 from J, leaving 13 bases between them. The CDR3 loop is CASSPSAGYNEQFF. The CDR3 DNA sequence: TGTGCCAGCAGTCCCTCCGCGGGATACAATGAGCAGTTCTTC.